This T cell receptor beta chain was captured by sequencing in a study of cytomegalovirus exposure and HLA in healthy donors. It was with 60 Vbeta and 13 Jbeta primers that the PCR ran. Produced via immunoSEQ multiplex PCR; TCRdb's table is partial and in-frame only. The sample has roughly 130,000 clones; 80% are singletons. Trimming took 0 bases from V and 0 from J; bases not matched to a gene: 9. CDR3 length: 19 amino acids. CDR1 is SGDLS and CDR2 is YYNGEE in the germline V gene. The chain carries TRBV9 and TRBJ2-3; TRBD2 aligns across 11 bases. This TCR derives from a man aged 25 to 45 in good health and CMV-seronegative. The sequenced sample was PBMCs. The CDR3 spells CASSVDTTSGTTSTDTQYF. CDR3 sequence (DNA): TGTGCCAGCAGCGTAGATACGACTAGCGGGACTACTAGCACAGATACGCAGTATTTT.